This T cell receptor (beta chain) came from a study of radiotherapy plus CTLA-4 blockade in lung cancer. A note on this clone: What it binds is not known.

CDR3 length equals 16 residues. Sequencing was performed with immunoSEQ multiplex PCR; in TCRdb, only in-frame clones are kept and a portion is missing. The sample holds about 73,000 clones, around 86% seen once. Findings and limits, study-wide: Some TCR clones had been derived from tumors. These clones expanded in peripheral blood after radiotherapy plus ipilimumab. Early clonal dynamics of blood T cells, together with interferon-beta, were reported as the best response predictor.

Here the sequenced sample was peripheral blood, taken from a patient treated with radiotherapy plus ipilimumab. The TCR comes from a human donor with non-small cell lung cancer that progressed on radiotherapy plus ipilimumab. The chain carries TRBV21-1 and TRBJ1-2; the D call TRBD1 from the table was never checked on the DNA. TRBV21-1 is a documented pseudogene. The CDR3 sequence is CASHTRKTGAGYGYTF. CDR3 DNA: TGTGCCAGCCACACTCGGAAGACAGGGGCGGGCTATGGCTACACCTTC.